Each of the 24 T cell receptor beta chains below was sequenced from the same sample in a study of cytomegalovirus exposure and HLA in healthy donors. Primers included in the PCR were 60 Vbeta and 13 Jbeta primers. The table came from immunoSEQ multiplex PCR; TCRdb's copy has only in-frame clones and leaves some out. This sample has about 140,000 clones, with 78% found just once. The sample was PBMCs. These receptors were taken from a female donor in good health and CMV-seronegative.

For this clone: The junction and the germline gene differ at one end; a read error may be behind it. The CDR3 sequence: CSSSLAQISYGYTF. The CDR3 region has the DNA TGTTCCAGCAGCTTAGCTCAGATTTCCTATGGCTACACCTTC. V usage is TRBV7-9 and J usage is TRBJ1-2; no clear D gene. In germline, CDR1 is SEHNR, CDR2 FQNEAQ (reference sequence). The CDR3 has 14 residues.

The chain combines TRBV4-2 with TRBJ1-6; D possibly corresponds to TRBD1 (6 bases). CDR1 is LGHNA and CDR2 is YNFKEQ in the germline V gene. This CDR3 spans 16 amino acids. Trimming left V 0 bases short and J 9 bases short, with 15 bases between. CDR3 loop: CASSQEQYREVSPLHF. The CDR3 region has the DNA TGTGCCAGCAGCCAAGAACAATACAGGGAAGTTTCACCCCTCCACTTT.

The V gene is TRBV5-1, the J gene TRBJ1-4; D perhaps matches TRBD1 (6 bases). CDR1 is SGHRS, CDR2 YFSETQ, per germline. The CDR3 is 14 residues long. Trimming shortened V by 4 bases and J by 4 bases, and 11 bases separated the two germline ends. CDR3 loop: CASSRDTYNEKLFF. The CDR3 nucleotides are TGCGCCAGCAGCAGGGACACCTATAATGAAAAACTGTTTTTT.

The chain is built from TRBV7-9 and TRBJ2-7, with D tentatively TRBD1 (7 bases). V lost 0 bases and J 7 bases, leaving 16 bases between the germline ends. This CDR3 has 15 residues. Germline V CDR1 and CDR2: SEHNR, FQNEAQ (reference sequence). The CDR3 DNA sequence: TGTGCCAGCAGCTTAGCGGCAGGGCAGGGGGGAGAGCAGTACTTC. This sequence encodes CASSLAAGQGGEQYF.

The sample holds a few counts of this clone. CDR3 region: CASSESRRRGREEAFF. The CDR3 DNA reads TGTGCCAGCAGTGAATCCCGTAGACGGGGACGGGAGGAAGCTTTCTTT. The chain combines TRBV6-1 with TRBJ1-1, with TRBD1 as a possible D gene (5 bases). The germline CDR1 and CDR2 sequences are MNHNS and SASEGT. Trimming cost V 2 bases and J 8 bases, with 21 bases left between them. This CDR3 spans 16 amino acids.

This clone was detected a few times. The gene calls are TRBV6-5 and TRBJ2-7; a weak D match, TRBD2 (5 bases). Germline V gene lookup returns CDR1 MNHEY and CDR2 SVGAGI. The V and J ends lost 0 bases and 0 bases respectively, with 9 bases between them. The CDR3 contains 15 residues. The CDR3 is CASSYSPGSSYEQYF. The DNA for the CDR3 is TGTGCCAGCAGTTACTCGCCGGGGAGCTCCTACGAGCAGTACTTC.

The chain is built from TRBV7-9 and TRBJ2-5; 11 bases are a match to TRBD2. V lost 7 bases and J lost 0; bases outside the gene matches: 4. CDR3 length: 15 residues. Germline V gene data show CDR1 as SEHNR and CDR2 as FQNEAQ (reference sequence). The CDR3 reads CASTGTSGYQETQYF. CDR3 sequence (DNA): TGTGCCAGCACCGGGACTAGCGGCTACCAAGAGACCCAGTACTTC.

The genes are TRBV5-1 and TRBJ2-7; D possibly corresponds to TRBD1 (5 bases). The germline gives CDR1 SGHRS, CDR2 YFSETQ. The CDR3 runs to 15 residues. V lost 0 bases to trimming and J lost 3 bases, with 13 bases between them. CDR3 in amino acids: CASSLEQGRYYEQYF. The CDR3 DNA sequence: TGCGCCAGCAGCTTGGAGCAGGGTCGTTACTACGAGCAGTACTTC.

V gene TRBV30 combines with J gene TRBJ1-5; 9 nucleotides agree with TRBD1. V trimming: 4 bases; J trimming: 3 bases; junction bases outside the gene matches: 7. Germline V CDR1 and CDR2: GTSNPN, SVGIG (reference sequence). The CDR3 extends over 15 amino acids. This CDR3 reads CAWTLTGGLNQPQHF. The CDR3 DNA reads as TGTGCCTGGACCCTGACAGGGGGACTCAATCAGCCCCAGCATTTT.

The chain recombines TRBV15 with TRBJ2-1; D gene ambiguous. The CDR3 loop spans 13 amino acids. Germline lookup yields CDR1 LNHNV and CDR2 YYDKDF (reference sequence). V lost 5 bases and J lost 3, with 8 bases in between. The CDR3 here is CATSETSYNEQFF. The CDR3 DNA reads TGTGCCACCAGCGAGACAAGCTACAATGAGCAGTTCTTC.

This chain joins TRBV7-3 and TRBJ2-7, with TRBD1 as a possible D gene (5 bases). The CDR3 spans 17 residues. CDR1 is SGHTA and CDR2 is FQGTGA in the germline V gene. The V gene lost 3 bases and the J gene lost 5 bases, with 23 bases spanning the gap. CDR3 sequence: CASSFSPFRVQGDEQYF. The CDR3 bases are TGTGCCAGCAGCTTTTCTCCCTTCCGAGTTCAAGGGGACGAGCAGTACTTC.

This chain joins TRBV5-1 and TRBJ2-5; the match to TRBD2 covers 13 bases. CDR1 and CDR2 (germline): SGHRS, YFSETQ. The CDR3 length is 16 residues. V shed 4 bases, J shed 2 bases, and the junction held 5 bases outside the gene matches. CDR3 region: CASSPLGLAGQETQYF. The CDR3 region has the DNA TGCGCCAGCAGCCCCCTGGGACTAGCGGGACAAGAGACCCAGTACTTC.

The chain combines TRBV6-5 with TRBJ1-3, with a possible D match to TRBD1 (6 bases). CDR1 and CDR2 from the germline V gene are MNHEY and SVGAGI. There are 15 residues in the CDR3. The ends were cut back, 2 bases at V and 1 base at J, with 9 bases in the middle. The CDR3 loop reads CASSYGQGSGNTIYF. In DNA form, the CDR3 reads TGTGCCAGCAGTTACGGCCAGGGGTCTGGAAACACCATATATTTT.

The V call is TRBV27, the J call TRBJ1-5; D call uncertain. The CDR3 is made up of 14 amino acids. Germline-derived CDR1 and CDR2 are MNHEY and SMNVEV (reference sequence). V dropped 5 bases and J dropped 2 bases, with 10 bases sitting between them. The CDR3 DNA reads TGTGCCAGCAGTCGACCGGGTCGCAATCAGCCCCAGCATTTT. It codes for CASSRPGRNQPQHF.

This clone has only a few counts. The chain carries TRBV2 and TRBJ2-2; maybe TRBD1 (5 bases). Trimming removed 6 bases at V and 4 bases at J, with 9 bases between. This CDR3 contains 13 residues. In germline, CDR1 is SNHLY, CDR2 FYNNEI. CDR3 sequence reads: CASRTDSTGELFF. In nucleotides, the CDR3 is TGTGCCAGCAGGACAGACTCCACCGGGGAGCTGTTTTTT.

This clone appeared a few times. The rearrangement links TRBV19 to TRBJ1-1; perhaps TRBD1 as D (5 bases). CDR1 is LNHDA, CDR2 SQIVND, per germline (reference sequence). CDR3 size: 14 residues. V lost 7 bases to trimming and J lost 1 base, with 13 bases between them. DNA of the CDR3: TGTGCCAGTAAAGCCAGGGTTGGGAACACTGAAGCTTTCTTT. This encodes CASKARVGNTEAFF.

This chain connects TRBV19 to TRBJ1-5; D remains unclear. V dropped 5 bases and J dropped 3 bases, with 20 bases sitting between them. CDR1 is LNHDA and CDR2 is SQIVND in the germline V gene (reference sequence). This CDR3 has 17 amino acids. The CDR3 DNA reads as TGTGCCAGTAGTTCCCTTTCGGGAAGATTAAACAATCAGCCCCAGCATTTT. It is translated as CASSSLSGRLNNQPQHF. Using reference TRBV19 and TRBJ1-5 for the parts outside the CDR3, the full variable domain is DGGITQSPKYLFRKEGQNVTLSCEQNLNHDAMYWYRQDPGQGLRLIYYSQIVNDFQKGDIAEGYSVSREKKESFPLTVTSAQKNPTAFYLCASSSLSGRLNNQPQHFGDGTRLSIL.

The chain carries TRBV6-5 and TRBJ1-2; D not resolved. V was trimmed by 0 bases and J by 2 bases, leaving 4 bases between them. The CDR3 sequence is 13 residues long. Germline V lookup: CDR1 MNHEY, CDR2 SVGAGI. The CDR3 DNA sequence: TGTGCCAGCAGTTACTCCAGGAACTATGGCTACACCTTC. It translates to CASSYSRNYGYTF.

The V call is TRBV9, the J call TRBJ1-2; maybe TRBD1 (5 bases). CDR1 SGDLS and CDR2 YYNGEE come from the germline V gene. CDR3 length: 14 amino acids. V dropped 6 bases and J dropped 7 bases, with 19 bases sitting between them. CDR3 coding DNA: TGTGCCAGCACTCTAGGGGCAGGGCTGGGTGGCTACACCTTC. As protein: CASTLGAGLGGYTF.

V gene TRBV19 combines with J gene TRBJ2-1; 9 positions match TRBD1. CDR3 length: 13 amino acids. Germline V gives CDR1 LNHDA, CDR2 SQIVND (reference sequence). V trimming: 6 bases; J trimming: 9 bases; junction bases outside the gene matches: 6. CDR3 in DNA: TGTGCCAGTAGCGGACAGGGGTGGGGTGAGCAGTTCTTC. Translating it yields CASSGQGWGEQFF.

This sequence joins TRBV10-3 and TRBJ2-5; 10 bases are shared with TRBD1. Trimming removed 4 bases from V and 4 bases from J; junction bases left unmatched: 9. The CDR3 contains 16 residues. CDR1 and CDR2 from the germline V gene are ENHRY and SYGVKD. This CDR3 is CAISAIAGQGSETQYF. The CDR3 coding sequence is TGTGCCATCAGTGCGATAGCGGGACAGGGGTCAGAGACCCAGTACTTC.

This clone has a single count. The chain uses TRBV27 and TRBJ1-2; the D is unclear. Trimming took off 8 bases at V and 1 base at J, with 8 bases between the two ends. Germline CDR1 MNHEY, CDR2 SMNVEV (reference sequence). This CDR3 spans 12 amino acids. For the CDR3, the DNA is TGTGCCAGCGGCTCAGTTAACTATGGCTACACCTTC. Its translation is CASGSVNYGYTF.

The V gene is TRBV5-1, the J gene TRBJ1-1; D not resolved. The germline V gene has CDR1 SGHRS and CDR2 YFSETQ. This CDR3 comprises 16 residues. Trimming cost V 1 base and J 0 bases, with 13 bases left between them. DNA for the CDR3: TGCGCCAGCAGCTTGAGTTGGAGTGCCATGAACACTGAAGCTTTCTTT. As protein: CASSLSWSAMNTEAFF.

The V and J genes are TRBV28 and TRBJ2-1, with 12 positions matching TRBD2. The length of the CDR3 is 16 residues. Germline-derived CDR1 and CDR2 are MDHEN and SYDVKM. V lost 3 bases and J lost 10; bases outside the gene matches: 10. CDR3 sequence (DNA): TGTGCCAGCAGTTTCCAGGCTAGCGGGAGGGCCGGAGAGCAGTTCTTC. Encoded protein: CASSFQASGRAGEQFF.